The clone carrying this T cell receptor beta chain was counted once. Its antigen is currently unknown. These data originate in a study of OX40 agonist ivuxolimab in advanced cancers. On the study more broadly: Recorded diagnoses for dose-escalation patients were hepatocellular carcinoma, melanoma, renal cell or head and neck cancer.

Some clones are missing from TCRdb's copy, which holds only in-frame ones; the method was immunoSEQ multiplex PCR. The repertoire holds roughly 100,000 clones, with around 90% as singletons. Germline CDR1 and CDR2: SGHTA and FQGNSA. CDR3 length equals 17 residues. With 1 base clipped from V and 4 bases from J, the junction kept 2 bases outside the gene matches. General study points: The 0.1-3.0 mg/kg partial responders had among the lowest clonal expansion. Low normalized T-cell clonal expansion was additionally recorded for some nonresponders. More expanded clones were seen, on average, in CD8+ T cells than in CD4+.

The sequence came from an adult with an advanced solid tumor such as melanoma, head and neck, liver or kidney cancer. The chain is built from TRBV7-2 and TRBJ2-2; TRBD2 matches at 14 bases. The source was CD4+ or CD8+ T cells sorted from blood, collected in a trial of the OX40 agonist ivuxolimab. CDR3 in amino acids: CASSLGTSGRRTGELFF. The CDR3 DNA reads TGTGCCAGCAGCTTAGGGACTAGCGGGAGGCGCACCGGGGAGCTGTTTTTT. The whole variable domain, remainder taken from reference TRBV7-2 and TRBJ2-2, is GAGVSQSPSNKVTEKGKDVELRCDPISGHTALYWYRQSLGQGLEFLIYFQGNSAPDKSGLPSDRFSAERTGGSVSTLTIQRTQQEDSAVYLCASSLGTSGRRTGELFFGEGSRLTVL.